This is a list of T cell receptor beta chains from one sample in a study of shared clonotypes between healthy human individuals. Profiled with immunoSEQ multiplex PCR; TCRdb holds only in-frame clones, not every one. The data show about 1 million clones, with around 76% seen just once and 1.4% to 1.5% held by the top ten. The material sequenced was memory CD4+ T cells sorted from blood. These receptors were obtained from a man aged 18-30 years in good health. CDR3s include the opening cysteine and the closing phenylalanine or tryptophan. The D gene is left open where the match is weak. Only some rows state a clone size, as once, few, many or a class for expanded clones.

clone size,V gene,D gene,J gene,CDR3 protein,CDR3 DNA
NA,TRBV5-6,NA,TRBJ2-3,CASSFNPTSTDTQYF,TGTGCCAGCAGCTTTAATCCCACTAGCACAGATACGCAGTATTTT
NA,TRBV9,NA,TRBJ2-5,CASSQSLGEETQYF,TGTGCCAGCAGCCAATCCCTAGGGGAAGAGACCCAGTACTTC
NA,TRBV7-7,NA,TRBJ1-5,CASSLRYTHSNQPQHF,TGTGCTAGCAGCTTAAGGTACACGCATAGCAATCAGCCCCAGCATTTT
once,TRBV7-9,TRBD2,TRBJ2-7,CASSLGLAGVKSYEQYF,TGTGCCAGCAGCTTAGGGCTAGCGGGAGTCAAATCCTACGAGCAGTACTTC
NA,TRBV6-5,NA,TRBJ2-7,CASHGLYEQYF,TGTGCCAGCCACGGACTCTACGAGCAGTACTTC
few,TRBV2,TRBD1,TRBJ1-5,CASSEGPTGNQPQHF,TGTGCCAGCAGTGAAGGGCCGACAGGGAATCAGCCCCAGCATTTT
NA,TRBV7-2,NA,TRBJ2-7,CASSPRQGAYEQYF,TGTGCCAGCAGCCCCCGGCAGGGAGCCTACGAGCAGTACTTC
few,TRBV12-5,NA,TRBJ2-1,CASAPPTYNEQFF,TGTGCTAGTGCCCCCCCAACCTACAATGAGCAGTTCTTC
NA,TRBV9,TRBD2,TRBJ2-3,CASSVTSGDKDTQYF,TGTGCCAGCAGCGTAACTAGCGGGGATAAAGATACGCAGTATTTT
few,TRBV7-8,TRBD1,TRBJ2-7,CASSSSGTGGYEQYF,TGTGCCAGCAGCTCCTCCGGGACAGGGGGCTACGAGCAGTACTTC
NA,TRBV6-6,NA,TRBJ2-2,CASSYSQRANTGELFF,TGTGCCAGCAGTTACTCGCAACGGGCGAACACCGGGGAGCTGTTTTTT
NA,TRBV5-1,NA,TRBJ2-3,CASSLTGSTDTQYF,TGCGCCAGCAGCTTGACAGGGAGCACAGATACGCAGTATTTT
NA,TRBV9,NA,TRBJ2-5,CASSVGTVPPEETQYF,TGTGCCAGCAGCGTAGGGACGGTACCACCGGAGGAGACCCAGTACTTC